This T cell receptor (beta chain) derives from a study of blood T cell repertoires in COVID-19. Study information: The United States, Italy and Spain were the sources of the acute and convalescent COVID-19 samples. T cells, B-cell-depleted T cells, or PBMCs supplied cDNA or gDNA.

TCRdb's copy holds only in-frame clones and misses some; the assay was immunoSEQ multiplex PCR. The sample records 170,000 or so clones, 65% to 90% being singletons. The CDR3 runs to 15 residues. V dropped 2 bases and J dropped 5 bases, with 11 bases sitting between them. Germline-derived CDR1 and CDR2 are SGHRS and YFSETQ. The TCR comes from a human donor in a cohort sampled during active COVID-19. The chain is built from TRBV5-1 and TRBJ1-6, with D tentatively TRBD1 (6 bases). The specimen sequenced was peripheral blood. This CDR3 reads CASSFRGVDNSPLHF. The CDR3 DNA reads TGCGCCAGCAGCTTCAGGGGTGTCGATAATTCACCCCTCCACTTT.